This T cell receptor (beta chain) was found in a study of blood T cell repertoires in COVID-19. The CDR3 loop spans 11 amino acids. Germline assignment: CDR1 MRHNA and CDR2 SNTAGT. V shed 0 bases and J shed 8 bases, with 4 bases lying between them. This table comes from immunoSEQ multiplex PCR, and its TCRdb copy is limited to in-frame clones, with some not included. This sample yields around 65,000 clones, of which 80% to 90% are seen a single time; about 9.1% belongs to the top ten. This receptor was taken from a human donor in a cohort sampled during active COVID-19. What was sequenced was peripheral blood. V gene TRBV6-4 combines with J gene TRBJ1-2; D call uncertain. The CDR3 loop is CASSDSRGYTF. The CDR3 DNA reads as TGTGCCAGCAGTGACTCGAGAGGCTACACCTTC.